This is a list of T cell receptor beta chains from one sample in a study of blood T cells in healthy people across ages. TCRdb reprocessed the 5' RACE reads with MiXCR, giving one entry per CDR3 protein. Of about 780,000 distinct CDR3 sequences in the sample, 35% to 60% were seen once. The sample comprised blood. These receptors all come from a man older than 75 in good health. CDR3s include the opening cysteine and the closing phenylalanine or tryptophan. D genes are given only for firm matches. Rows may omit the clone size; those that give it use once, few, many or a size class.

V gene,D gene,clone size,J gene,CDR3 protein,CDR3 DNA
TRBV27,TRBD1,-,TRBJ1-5,CASSLSTGEDQPQHF,TGTGCCAGCAGTTTATCGACAGGGGAGGATCAGCCCCAGCATTTT
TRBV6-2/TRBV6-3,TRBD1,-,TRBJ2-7,CASSYNRDRGYEQYF,TGTGCCAGCAGTTACAACCGGGACAGGGGGTACGAGCAGTACTTC
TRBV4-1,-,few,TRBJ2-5,CASSQPWDVQETQYF,TGCGCCAGCAGCCAGCCTTGGGACGTTCAAGAGACCCAGTACTTC
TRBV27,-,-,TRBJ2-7,CASRGERAGAYEQYF,TGTGCCAGCAGGGGGGAGAGGGCGGGCGCCTACGAGCAGTACTTC
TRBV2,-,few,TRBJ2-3,CASSESQSPDTQYF,TGTGCCAGCAGTGAATCCCAGAGTCCAGATACGCAGTATTTT
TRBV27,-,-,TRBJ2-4,CASSLGRQNIQYF,TGTGCCAGCAGTCTAGGCAGACAAAACATTCAGTACTTC
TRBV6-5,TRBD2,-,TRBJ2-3,CASSYSGLARDTQYF,TGTGCCAGCAGTTACTCGGGACTAGCGAGGGATACGCAGTATTTT
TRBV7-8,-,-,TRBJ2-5,CASSLALVSQETQYF,TGTGCCAGCAGCTTAGCGTTGGTGAGCCAAGAGACCCAGTACTTC
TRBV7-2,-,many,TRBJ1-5,CASSFRRGQPQHF,TGTGCCAGCAGCTTTCGACGAGGCCAGCCCCAGCATTTT
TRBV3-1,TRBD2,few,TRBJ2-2,CASSPTSGSAGELFF,TGTGCCAGCAGCCCGACTAGCGGGAGTGCCGGGGAGCTGTTTTTT
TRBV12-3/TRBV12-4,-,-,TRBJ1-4,CASGNSPTNEKLFF,TGTGCCAGCGGGAACAGTCCCACTAATGAAAAACTGTTTTTT
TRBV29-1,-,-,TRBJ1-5,CSVVTGGNQPQHF,TGCAGCGTTGTTACGGGCGGTAATCAGCCCCAGCATTTT
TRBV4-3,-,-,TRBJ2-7,CASSQGIGAYEQYF,TGCGCCAGCAGCCAAGGGATAGGGGCGTACGAGCAGTACTTC
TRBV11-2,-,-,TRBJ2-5,CASSLGRESYEQYF,TGTGCCAGCAGCTTAGGCCGGGAGTCTTATGAGCAGTACTTC
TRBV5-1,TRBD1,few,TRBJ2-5,CASSLDRGVQETQYF,TGCGCCAGCAGCTTAGACAGGGGAGTCCAAGAGACCCAGTACTTC
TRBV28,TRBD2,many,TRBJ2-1,CASSPPGLAGLNEQFF,TGTGCCAGCAGTCCCCCCGGACTAGCGGGACTAAATGAGCAGTTCTTC
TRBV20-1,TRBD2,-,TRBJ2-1,CSVFGTSFYNEQFF,TGCAGTGTTTTCGGGACTAGCTTTTACAATGAGCAGTTCTTC
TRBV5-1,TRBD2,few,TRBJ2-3,CASSSGLARTDTQYF,TGCGCCAGCAGCTCCGGACTAGCGAGGACAGATACGCAGTATTTT
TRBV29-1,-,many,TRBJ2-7,CSVKGTAVRGEQYF,TGCAGCGTTAAGGGAACAGCGGTAAGGGGCGAGCAGTACTTC
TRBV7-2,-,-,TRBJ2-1,CASSLEGQKGNEQFF,TGTGCCAGCAGCTTAGAAGGACAAAAGGGCAATGAGCAGTTCTTC
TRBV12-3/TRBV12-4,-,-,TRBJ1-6,CASSQTAYNSPLHF,TGTGCCAGCAGCCAGACGGCATATAATTCACCCCTCCACTTT
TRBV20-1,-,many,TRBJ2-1,CSANLGRYSDNEQFF,TGCAGTGCTAACCTTGGACGTTACAGCGACAATGAGCAGTTCTTC
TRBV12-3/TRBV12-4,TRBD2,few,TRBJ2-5,CASRLADQETQYF,TGTGCCAGCAGACTAGCGGACCAAGAGACCCAGTACTTC
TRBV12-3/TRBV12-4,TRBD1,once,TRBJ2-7,CASSPDRGSSYEQYF,TGTGCCAGCAGTCCCGACAGGGGGAGCTCCTACGAGCAGTACTTC
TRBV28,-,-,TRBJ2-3,CASSQAAVDTQYF,TGTGCCAGCAGCCAAGCGGCGGTAGATACGCAGTATTTT
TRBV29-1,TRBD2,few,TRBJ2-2,CSVLGLAGRGELFF,TGCAGCGTCTTAGGACTAGCGGGACGCGGGGAGCTGTTTTTT
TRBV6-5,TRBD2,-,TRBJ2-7,CASSYTTLAGYAQYF,TGTGCCAGCAGTTATACGACACTAGCGGGGTACGCCCAGTACTTC
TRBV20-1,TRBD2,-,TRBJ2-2,CSARDLAGGNTGELFF,TGCAGTGCTAGAGATCTTGCGGGAGGGAACACCGGGGAGCTGTTTTTT
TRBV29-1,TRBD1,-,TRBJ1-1,CSVGGTGTFF,TGCAGCGTTGGAGGGACAGGAACTTTCTTT
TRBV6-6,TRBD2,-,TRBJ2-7,CASSYAGDGGEQYF,TGTGCCAGCAGTTACGCGGGGGATGGAGGCGAGCAGTACTTC
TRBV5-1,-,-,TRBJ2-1,CASRRVAEANEQFF,TGCGCCAGCAGAAGGGTGGCGGAGGCAAATGAGCAGTTCTTC
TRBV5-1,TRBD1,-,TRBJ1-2,CASSNGQVAGYTF,TGCGCCAGCAGCAACGGACAGGTCGCCGGCTACACCTTC
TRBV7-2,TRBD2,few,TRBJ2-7,CASSSKTSAYSYEQYF,TGTGCCAGCAGCTCAAAGACTAGCGCCTACTCCTACGAGCAGTACTTC